This TCR beta chain was retrieved from a study of blood T cell repertoires in COVID-19. The method was immunoSEQ multiplex PCR; TCRdb's version includes in-frame clones alone and lacks a portion of them. The sample yields about 340,000 clones, 86% seen once. Trimming stripped 3 bases from V and 0 bases from J, with 9 bases between. The CDR3 loop spans 15 amino acids. Germline V gene lookup returns CDR1 SGHTA and CDR2 FQGNSA. The chain joins TRBV7-2 to TRBJ2-1; possibly TRBD2 for D (5 bases). This clonotype originated in a woman aged 55-69 years with COVID-19, enrolled during active disease. Material for sequencing was peripheral blood. CDR3 coding DNA: TGTGCCAGCAGCTTTAGCGTTAGCTCCTACAATGAGCAGTTCTTC. Protein sequence: CASSFSVSSYNEQFF.